One and the same sample provided the 27 T cell receptor beta chains below, sequenced in a study of graft-versus-host responses after intestinal transplantation. Their target antigens are unknown. Sequencing was performed with immunoSEQ multiplex PCR; in TCRdb, only in-frame clones are kept and a portion is missing. In the table there are roughly 100,000 clones, more than 85% of which are singletons. Source: unstimulated CD4+ T cells sorted from spleen or lymph node cells, taken before intestinal transplant. All receptors derive from a human donor who received an intestinal transplant.

The rearrangement uses TRBV6-1 and TRBJ1-2; D gene unclear. The CDR3 extends over 12 amino acids. The ends were cut back, 6 bases at V and 2 bases at J, with 7 bases in the middle. The germline CDR1 and CDR2 sequences are MNHNS and SASEGT. The CDR3: CASSQHNYGYTF. Written as DNA, the CDR3 is TGTGCCAGCAGCCAGCACAACTATGGCTACACCTTC.

This clone showed up just once. The chain combines TRBV7-3 with TRBJ2-1; D may be TRBD2 (6 bases). CDR1 is SGHTA and CDR2 is FQGTGA in the germline V gene. The CDR3 is 14 amino acids. V was cut by 3 bases and J by 1 base, with 7 bases left in between. The CDR3 DNA is TGTGCCAGCAGCTTCGGGGGATCCTACAATGAGCAGTTCTTC. Amino acid sequence: CASSFGGSYNEQFF.

The chain joins TRBV9 to TRBJ1-3; no clear D. This CDR3 is built from 16 residues. Trimming stripped 2 bases from V and 2 bases from J, with 14 bases between. Germline CDR1 and CDR2: SGDLS and YYNGEE. The CDR3, as DNA: TGTGCCAGCAGCGTTACCTCGGGCCTCGCTGGAAACACCATATATTTT. This translates into CASSVTSGLAGNTIYF. The full variable domain, in which reference TRBV9 and TRBJ1-3 provide the parts outside the CDR3, is DSGVTQTPKHLITATGQRVTLRCSPRSGDLSVYWYQQSLDQGLQFLIQYYNGEERAKGNILERFSAQQFPDLHSELNLSSLELGDSALYFCASSVTSGLAGNTIYFGEGSWLTVV.

The chain joins TRBV6-1 to TRBJ2-5; 9 bases map to TRBD2. This CDR3 is 12 amino acids long. V dropped 5 bases and J dropped 7; count of bases not matched to a gene: 2. Germline V gives CDR1 MNHNS, CDR2 SASEGT. The CDR3 bases are TGTGCCAGCAGTTCTAGCGGGGCGACCCAGTACTTC. This encodes CASSSSGATQYF.

The chain is built from TRBV2 and TRBJ1-3; tentatively, D is TRBD1 (5 bases). The CDR3 runs 14 residues. V shed 0 bases and J shed 4 bases, with 7 bases lying between them. Germline assignment: CDR1 SNHLY and CDR2 FYNNEI. Here the CDR3 reads CASSEAGVGNTIYF. In nucleotides, the CDR3 is TGTGCCAGCAGTGAAGCGGGGGTAGGAAACACCATATATTTT.

As for this clone: In the same sample, other DNA sequences code for this CDR3. The chain recombines TRBV6-5 with TRBJ2-5; 7 positions match TRBD2. Germline V lookup: CDR1 MNHEY, CDR2 SVGAGI. J gave up 0 bases and V 2 bases, and 6 bases lay outside the gene matches. This CDR3 has 16 amino acids. The DNA of the CDR3 is TGTGCCAGCAGTTACAGCGGGACTCTGTACCAAGAGACCCAGTACTTC. This gives the protein CASSYSGTLYQETQYF.

The chain joins TRBV5-1 to TRBJ2-5; no clear D gene. Trimming removed 3 bases from V and 5 bases from J, with 8 bases in between. This CDR3 has 12 amino acids. CDR1 SGHRS and CDR2 YFSETQ come from the germline V gene. The CDR3 bases are TGCGCCAGCAGCTCGGAAGGGGAGACCCAGTACTTC. Its translation: CASSSEGETQYF.

The chain combines TRBV6-4 with TRBJ2-7; D remains unclear. The CDR3 length is 13 residues. The ends were cut back, 2 bases at V and 3 bases at J, with 8 bases in the middle. The V gene's germline CDR1 is MRHNA and CDR2 SNTAGT. The CDR3 DNA follows: TGTGCCAGCAGTGACATGATTTACTACGAGCAGTACTTC. Its protein product is CASSDMIYYEQYF.

The V and J genes are TRBV2 and TRBJ2-1; TRBD2 matches at 7 bases. Trimming removed 5 bases from V and 2 bases from J; junction bases left unmatched: 0. Germline V gene sequence: CDR1 SNHLY, CDR2 FYNNEI. This CDR3 is built from 13 residues. The CDR3 sequence is CASSSGAYNEQFF. The CDR3, as DNA: TGTGCCAGCAGTAGCGGGGCCTACAATGAGCAGTTCTTC.

With regard to this clone: Mismatch with germline at one junction end may stem from a read error. This rearrangement joins TRBV6-5 to TRBJ2-3, with D uncertain. Germline CDR1 and CDR2: MNHEY and SVGAGI. This CDR3 contains 13 residues. CDR3 sequence (DNA): TGTGCCATCAGTCGGCCAAGCACAGATACGCAGTATTTT. Residues: CAISRPSTDTQYF.

The rearrangement joins TRBV2 to TRBJ1-1, with D maybe TRBD1 (6 bases). V lost 6 bases, J lost 8 bases, and 19 bases lay in between. Germline values: CDR1 SNHLY, CDR2 FYNNEI. The CDR3 extends over 14 amino acids. DNA for the CDR3: TGTGCCAGCAGGGGGGCAGCCTCAAGCCTAGAAGCTTTCTTT. Amino acids: CASRGAASSLEAFF.

The gene calls are TRBV11-2 and TRBJ2-7; possibly TRBD1 for D (6 bases). The germline V gene encodes CDR1 SGHAT and CDR2 FQNNGV. The V and J ends lost 5 bases and 0 bases respectively, with 20 bases between them. The CDR3 contains 17 residues. This CDR3 reads CASSPLPSTGGSYEQYF. CDR3 coding DNA: TGTGCCAGCAGCCCCCTCCCCTCGACAGGCGGCTCCTACGAGCAGTACTTC.

This chain links TRBV10-3 with TRBJ1-5, with 9 bases that match TRBD1. This CDR3 contains 14 residues. V lost 8 bases to trimming and J lost 4 bases; unmatched junction nucleotides: 6. Germline values: CDR1 ENHRY, CDR2 SYGVKD. CDR3 region: CAIGQDRGNQPQHF. CDR3 sequence (DNA): TGTGCCATCGGCCAGGACAGGGGTAATCAGCCCCAGCATTTT.

This chain connects TRBV29-1 to TRBJ2-1; 7 bases fit TRBD2. CDR3 size: 14 residues. The germline V gene has CDR1 SQVTM and CDR2 ANQGSEA. The trim removed 2 bases at V and 6 bases at J, leaving 7 bases unmatched. CDR3 sequence: CSVEKGRGVNEQFF. The CDR3 coding sequence is TGCAGCGTTGAAAAGGGTCGGGGGGTCAATGAGCAGTTCTTC.

This clone was seen just once. The chain couples TRBV5-1 to TRBJ2-7; 9 bases match TRBD1. The CDR3 consists of 15 residues. The V gene's germline CDR1 is SGHRS and CDR2 YFSETQ. Germline trimming cut 4 bases from V and 4 bases from J; bases unmatched to any gene: 9. DNA for the CDR3: TGCGCCAGCAGCCCGGGACAGGGAAGTCCGTACGAGCAGTACTTC. Translating it yields CASSPGQGSPYEQYF.

The rearrangement uses TRBV11-1 and TRBJ2-2, with TRBD2 matching 12 bases. The CDR3 is made up of 17 amino acids. Germline CDR1 SGHAT, CDR2 FQDESV (reference sequence). Trimming at V came to 2 bases and at J to 7 bases, leaving 8 bases not matched to a gene. DNA for the CDR3: TGTGCCAGCAGCTTACCCCGACTAGCGGGAGAACTCGGGGAGCTGTTTTTT. As protein: CASSLPRLAGELGELFF.

This chain links TRBV14 with TRBJ2-7, with 10 positions matching TRBD2. V was clipped by 2 bases and J by 3 bases; unmatched bases: 10. The CDR3 is made up of 17 amino acids. Germline CDR1 reads SGHDN; CDR2 reads FVKESK. CDR3: CASSQTGLADKHYEQYF. The CDR3 region has the DNA TGTGCCAGCAGCCAAACCGGACTAGCGGATAAACACTACGAGCAGTACTTC.

This clone was picked up a small number of times. V usage is TRBV5-1 and J usage is TRBJ1-2, with 7 bases matching TRBD1. V lost 1 base to trimming and J lost 3 bases; unmatched junction nucleotides: 9. In germline, CDR1 is SGHRS, CDR2 YFSETQ. CDR3 length: 16 amino acids. The CDR3 sequence: CASSLRAGGAHYGYTF. The CDR3 DNA sequence: TGCGCCAGCAGCTTGAGGGCAGGGGGGGCCCACTATGGCTACACCTTC. The full variable domain, completed using reference TRBV5-1 and TRBJ1-2, is KAGVTQTPRYLIKTRGQQVTLSCSPISGHRSVSWYQQTPGQGLQFLFEYFSETQRNKGNFPGRFSGRQFSNSRSEMNVSTLELGDSALYLCASSLRAGGAHYGYTFGSGTRLTVV.

A note on this clone: The same CDR3 is also encoded by other DNA sequences in this sample. J is TRBJ2-5 and V is TRBV20-1; D is possibly TRBD2 (6 bases). Per germline, CDR1 DFQATT and CDR2 SNEGSKA (reference sequence). The CDR3 contains 11 residues. Trimming shortened V by 3 bases and J by 5 bases, and 7 bases separated the two germline ends. CDR3 nucleotides: TGCAGTGCTAGGGGAGGTGAGACCCAGTACTTC. It is translated as CSARGGETQYF.

A note on this clone: The junction departs from the called germline gene at one end, perhaps through a read error. This chain uses TRBV7-9 with TRBJ2-1; TRBD1 matches 11 bases. In germline, CDR1 is SEHNR, CDR2 FQNEAQ (reference sequence). CDR3 length: 15 residues. CDR3 sequence reads: CASRLGQGALNEQFF. CDR3 in DNA: TGTGCCAGCAGGTTAGGACAGGGGGCATTGAATGAGCAGTTCTTC.

In its sample, this clone is medium-sized. V is TRBV30 and J is TRBJ2-7, with no clear D. Trimming pared 2 bases from V and 6 bases from J, leaving 14 bases between. CDR3 size: 13 residues. Germline V lookup: CDR1 GTSNPN, CDR2 SVGIG (reference sequence). The CDR3: CAWSLGSLGEQYF. The CDR3 nucleotides read TGTGCCTGGAGTCTTGGTTCTCTCGGCGAGCAGTACTTC.

This clone turned up a few times. The rearrangement uses TRBV5-6 and TRBJ2-2; D remains ambiguous. The CDR3 has 15 residues. V gave up 1 base and J gave up 4 bases, with 11 bases separating them. Germline V lookup: CDR1 SGHDT, CDR2 YYEEEE. The DNA of the CDR3 is TGTGCCAGCAGCTTGTACCGACAAGTCACCGGGGAGCTGTTTTTT. Protein sequence: CASSLYRQVTGELFF.

The J gene is TRBJ2-7, the V gene TRBV12-5; TRBD2 might be the D (6 bases). Germline CDR1 reads LGHNT; CDR2 reads FRNRAP. V was clipped by 5 bases and J by 2 bases, with 10 bases between them. CDR3 length: 13 residues. The CDR3 DNA is TGTGCTAGTGGTCCGGGACTTCCCTACGAGCAGTACTTC. Protein product: CASGPGLPYEQYF. The full variable domain, in which reference TRBV12-5 and TRBJ2-7 provide the parts outside the CDR3, is DARVTQTPRHKVTEMGQEVTMRCQPILGHNTVFWYRQTMMQGLELLAYFRNRAPLDDSGMPKDRFSAEMPDATLATLKIQPSEPRDSAVYFCASGPGLPYEQYFGPGTRLTVT.

V and J are TRBV28 and TRBJ2-7; TRBD1 or TRBD2 may be the D gene (5 bases each). Trimming removed 3 bases from V and 3 bases from J, with 9 bases in between. Germline CDR1 MDHEN, CDR2 SYDVKM. This CDR3 is built from 13 residues. The CDR3 coding sequence is TGTGCCAGCAGTTTTCGGGGCTTCTACGAGCAGTACTTC. It encodes CASSFRGFYEQYF.

The rearrangement links TRBV6-1 to TRBJ1-1, with D possibly TRBD1 on 6 matching bases. Germline V gene lookup returns CDR1 MNHNS and CDR2 SASEGT. This CDR3 is 12 amino acids long. Trimming left V 7 bases short and J 4 bases short, with 10 bases between. The CDR3 DNA reads TGTGCCAGCAAACCGGGGGCCACTGAAGCTTTCTTT. Residues: CASKPGATEAFF.

The V call is TRBV2, the J call TRBJ2-5; 7 nucleotides match TRBD2. The trim removed 6 bases at V and 2 bases at J, leaving 15 bases unmatched. Germline assignment: CDR1 SNHLY and CDR2 FYNNEI. The CDR3 runs 17 residues. CDR3 DNA sequence: TGTGCCAGCAGGGCGTCCACTCCGGGGGGAGGGCAAGAGACCCAGTACTTC. Amino acids: CASRASTPGGGQETQYF.

About this clone: Mismatch with germline at one junction end may stem from a read error. V is TRBV7-9 and J is TRBJ2-5, with TRBD2 as a possible D gene (5 bases). The CDR3 is 8 residues long. Per germline, CDR1 SEHNR and CDR2 FQNEAQ (reference sequence). The DNA for the CDR3 is TGTGCCAGCAACGAGGGCGACTTC. This sequence encodes CASNEGDF.